This T cell receptor (beta chain) derives from a study of T-cell reconstitution after alpha-beta-depleted transplantation in children. Using unique molecular identifiers, the investigators prepared the TCRbeta library. One entry per CDR3 protein, called by TCRdb with MiXCR from the PCR reads. The table has approximately 500,000 distinct CDR3 sequences, over 25% seen once. V was clipped by 5 bases and J by 5 bases; unmatched bases: 8. The length of the CDR3 is 15 residues. CDR1 MDHEN and CDR2 SYDVKM come from the germline V gene. This clonotype was seen a few times. Sequenced material: PBMCs, taken before TCRalphabeta/CD19-depleted stem cell transplant. This sequence was found in a boy in the first two years of life with Wiskott-Aldrich syndrome, due to receive a stem cell transplant. The V gene is TRBV28, the J gene TRBJ2-2, with TRBD1 matching 7 bases. CDR3 protein: CASSIRDRYTGELFF. In DNA form, the CDR3 reads TGTGCCAGCAGTATCCGGGACAGATATACCGGGGAGCTGTTTTTT. Looking up the rest from reference TRBV28 and TRBJ2-2 gives the full variable domain: DVKVTQSSRYLVKRTGEKVFLECVQDMDHENMFWYRQDPGLGLRLIYFSYDVKMKEKGDIPEGYSVSREKKERFSLILESASTNQTSMYLCASSIRDRYTGELFFGEGSRLTVL.